This TCR beta chain was documented in a study of blood T cells in healthy people across ages. General study findings and limits: Strong correlation was found linking TCR beta diversity to naive T cell percentage.

Using a J-beta primer mix together with a sample-barcoded 5' primer, a second PCR was run for roughly 6 to 12 cycles. TCRdb processed the 5' RACE reads anew with MiXCR; each CDR3 protein has one entry. The top ten hold over 2.5% of the sample, which has approximately 780,000 distinct CDR3 sequences, 20% to 30% seen once. Germline-derived CDR1 and CDR2 are MNHEY and SVGEGT. Trimming removed 6 bases at V and 13 bases at J, with 17 bases between. This CDR3 is built from 12 residues. Comments on this clonotype: Its matching antigen is unknown.

The data were also submitted as part of a second study, on T cells of mothers and their children. That work contributes: In cDNA synthesis, all of the extracted RNA was used at 1.5 ug per 15 ul.

The sequence derives from a boy between 10 and 17 years old in good health. Input material: blood. V usage is TRBV6-2 or TRBV6-3 and J usage is TRBJ2-3; D could derive from TRBD1 or TRBD2 (5 bases each). The CDR3: CASSPPGIQEYF. The CDR3 region has the DNA TGTGCCAGCAGCCCCCCGGGAATACAGGAGTATTTT.